Listed below are T cell receptor beta chains from one sample, sequenced in a study of somatic mutations in cytotoxic T cells in rheumatoid arthritis. Sequenced by immunoSEQ multiplex PCR; TCRdb stores in-frame clones only, minus some. The repertoire has 20,000 to 25,000 clones, more than 70% of them found once; the top ten carry about 20%. Sequencing input: CD8+ T cells sorted from blood. The receptors shown here come from a woman aged 45 to 65 in good health. The CDR3 runs from the conserved cysteine through the conserved F or W. D genes are given only for firm matches. Size tells how often a clone was seen (once, few, many) or the class of an expanded clone, and some rows leave it out.

clone size,J gene,V gene,D gene,CDR3 protein,CDR3 DNA
NA,TRBJ2-1,TRBV27,NA,CASSLGADQFF,TGTGCCAGCAGTTTAGGGGCCGACCAGTTCTTC
NA,TRBJ1-2,TRBV29-1,NA,CSVEGGDDYGYTF,TGCAGCGTTGAAGGAGGGGATGACTATGGCTACACCTTC
NA,TRBJ1-2,TRBV29-1,NA,CSVELADSYGYTF,TGCAGCGTTGAACTCGCGGACAGCTATGGCTACACCTTC
NA,TRBJ2-1,TRBV7-9,TRBD1,CASSDRVEQFF,TGTGCCAGCAGCGACAGGGTTGAGCAGTTCTTC
NA,TRBJ1-5,TRBV7-9,NA,CASSLGDEPQHF,TGTGCCAGCAGCTTAGGTGATGAGCCCCAGCATTTT
once,TRBJ2-3,TRBV2,TRBD2,CASGGGSTDTQYF,TGTGCCAGCGGGGGGGGGAGCACAGATACGCAGTATTTT
NA,TRBJ2-5,TRBV11-1,TRBD2,CASSRTSGGQETQYF,TGTGCCAGCAGCCGCACTAGCGGGGGACAAGAGACCCAGTACTTC
few,TRBJ1-6,TRBV10-1,NA,CASSEDRDSPLHF,TGCGCCAGCAGTGAGGACAGAGATTCACCCCTCCACTTT
NA,TRBJ2-7,TRBV5-1,NA,CASSFGGGEQYF,TGCGCCAGCAGCTTTGGTGGCGGCGAGCAGTACTTC
few,TRBJ1-2,TRBV27,TRBD1,CASSSSDRGLNYGYTF,TGTGCCAGCAGTTCCTCGGACAGGGGGCTGAACTATGGCTACACCTTC
once,TRBJ1-4,TRBV19,NA,CASSMNTLATNEKLFF,TGTGCCAGTAGTATGAATACACTTGCAACTAATGAAAAACTGTTTTTT
NA,TRBJ1-2,TRBV2,NA,CAENYGYTF,TGTGCGGAGAATTATGGCTACACCTTC
NA,TRBJ1-1,TRBV9,NA,CASSVAWNTEAFF,TGTGCCAGCAGCGTAGCCTGGAACACTGAAGCTTTCTTT
NA,TRBJ2-3,TRBV15,NA,CATRRGAGAHTDTQYF,TGTGCCACCCGCAGGGGGGCGGGGGCCCACACAGATACGCAGTATTTT
NA,TRBJ1-4,TRBV6-5,NA,CASSTGSANEKLFF,TGTGCCAGCAGTACAGGGTCGGCTAATGAAAAACTGTTTTTT
NA,TRBJ2-7,TRBV5-5,TRBD1,CASSWDGTAYSSYEQYF,TGTGCCAGCAGCTGGGACGGGACAGCCTACAGTTCCTACGAGCAGTACTTC
NA,TRBJ1-1,TRBV15,NA,CATSRVTENTEAFF,TGTGCCACCAGCAGAGTAACAGAGAACACTGAAGCTTTCTTT
NA,TRBJ1-6,TRBV27,NA,CASSLQGNSPLHF,TGTGCCAGCAGTTTACAGGGTAATTCACCCCTCCACTTT
once,TRBJ1-1,TRBV7-8,NA,CASSPRVTAVDTEAFF,TGTGCCAGCAGCCCCCGCGTTACGGCTGTAGACACTGAAGCTTTCTTT
NA,TRBJ2-1,TRBV6-4,TRBD2,CASSEGPGGGEQFF,TGTGCCAGCAGCGAGGGGCCGGGCGGGGGGGAGCAGTTCTTC
NA,TRBJ1-1,TRBV7-8,NA,CASSSGGGLRTEAFF,TGTGCCAGCAGCTCGGGGGGAGGGTTGAGAACTGAAGCTTTCTTT
NA,TRBJ2-2,TRBV9,TRBD1,CASSVEGQGRELFF,TGTGCCAGCAGCGTAGAGGGACAGGGGCGGGAGCTGTTTTTT
NA,TRBJ1-2,TRBV5-4,NA,CASSLAGSNYGYTF,TGTGCCAGCAGCTTGGCTGGGTCCAACTATGGCTACACCTTC
few,TRBJ1-2,TRBV29-1,NA,CSVEVTEEYNYGYTF,TGCAGCGTTGAAGTTACAGAAGAGTATAACTATGGCTACACCTTC
NA,TRBJ1-4,TRBV9,NA,CASSATGTGGKLFF,TGTGCCAGCAGCGCAACGGGGACTGGGGGAAAACTGTTTTTT
NA,TRBJ2-4,TRBV6-4,NA,CASNSRDVEKGIQYF,TGTGCCAGCAATAGCCGGGACGTTGAAAAGGGAATTCAGTACTTC
NA,TRBJ2-7,TRBV19,NA,CASSIARGYEQYF,TGTGCCAGTAGTATCGCCAGGGGCTACGAGCAGTACTTC
NA,TRBJ2-5,TRBV2,NA,CASSGVVQYF,TGTGCCAGCAGTGGGGTCGTCCAGTACTTC
once,TRBJ1-4,TRBV7-9,TRBD1,CASSLKDRGDYATNEKLFF,TGTGCCAGCAGCTTAAAAGACAGGGGGGATTACGCAACTAATGAAAAACTGTTTTTT
NA,TRBJ2-1,TRBV18,TRBD2,CASSPRASGFTYNEQFF,TGTGCCAGCTCACCACGGGCTAGCGGGTTTACCTACAATGAGCAGTTCTTC
NA,TRBJ2-2,TRBV11-3,TRBD1,CASSPGQGTNTGELFF,TGTGCCAGCAGCCCCGGACAGGGGACGAACACCGGGGAGCTGTTTTTT
NA,TRBJ1-1,TRBV9,TRBD1,CASSATGGSGTEAFF,TGTGCCAGCAGCGCCACAGGGGGCAGTGGCACTGAAGCTTTCTTT
few,TRBJ1-1,TRBV7-9,NA,CASSLGREEAFF,TGTGCCAGCAGTCTTGGTCGAGAAGAAGCTTTCTTT
NA,TRBJ2-1,TRBV28,NA,CASRPLEGGHNEQFF,TGTGCCAGCAGGCCCTTGGAGGGGGGCCACAATGAGCAGTTCTTC
NA,TRBJ1-1,TRBV4-2,NA,CASSRIANTEAFF,TGTGCCAGCAGCCGGATAGCGAACACTGAAGCTTTCTTT
NA,TRBJ2-7,TRBV23-1,NA,CASRGMFIPPYEQYF,TGCGCCAGCAGGGGGATGTTTATTCCCCCTTACGAGCAGTACTTC
once,TRBJ2-6,TRBV27,NA,CASSLVVGSFSGANVLTF,TGTGCCAGCAGTTTAGTAGTAGGGAGCTTCTCTGGGGCCAACGTCCTGACTTTC
NA,TRBJ1-1,TRBV6-6,TRBD1,CASSWTGMNTEAFF,TGTGCCAGCAGTTGGACAGGGATGAACACTGAAGCTTTCTTT
NA,TRBJ2-6,TRBV29-1,TRBD1,CSVPDRDSSGANVLTF,TGCAGCGTCCCGGACAGGGACAGCTCTGGGGCCAACGTCCTGACTTTC
NA,TRBJ2-5,TRBV5-1,TRBD1,CASSPNTGAPQETQYF,TGCGCCAGCAGCCCTAATACAGGGGCCCCACAAGAGACCCAGTACTTC
NA,TRBJ2-7,TRBV4-1,TRBD2,CASSQEASGGAIVYEQYF,TGCGCCAGCAGCCAAGAGGCTAGCGGGGGGGCCATTGTCTACGAGCAGTACTTC
NA,TRBJ2-1,TRBV9,NA,CASSVRGPQESYNEQFF,TGTGCCAGCAGCGTCCGTGGTCCCCAAGAGTCCTACAATGAGCAGTTCTTC